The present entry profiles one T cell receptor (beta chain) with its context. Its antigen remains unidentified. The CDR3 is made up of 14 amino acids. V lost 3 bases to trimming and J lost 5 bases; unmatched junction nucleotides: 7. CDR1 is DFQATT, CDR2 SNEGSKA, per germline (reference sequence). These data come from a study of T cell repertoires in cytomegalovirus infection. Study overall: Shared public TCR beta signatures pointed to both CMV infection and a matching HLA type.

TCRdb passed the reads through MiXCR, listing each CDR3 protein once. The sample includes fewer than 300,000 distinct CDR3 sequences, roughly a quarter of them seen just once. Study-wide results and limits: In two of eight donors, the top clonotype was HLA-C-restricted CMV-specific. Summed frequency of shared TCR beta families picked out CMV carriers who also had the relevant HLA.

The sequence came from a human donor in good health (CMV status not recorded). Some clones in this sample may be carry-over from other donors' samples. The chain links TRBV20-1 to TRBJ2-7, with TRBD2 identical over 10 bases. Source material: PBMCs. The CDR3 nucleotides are TGCAGTGCTAGGAAAGCGGGAGGGCATCACGAGCAGTACTTC. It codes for CSARKAGGHHEQYF.